These 22 T cell receptor beta chains were all obtained from the same sample, sequenced in a study of quantifying T cell responses using KT2 cells (dated by TCRdb to 2017 to 2019). Study-level background: RNA was DNase-treated and reverse transcribed with TCR alpha and beta constant-region primers, mostly using SuperScript III.

Libraries came from UMI-ligation and nested PCR. The run used an Illumina MiSeq. A single-stranded oligonucleotide carrying the Illumina SP2 sequence and a UMI was ligated to the cDNA 3' end using T4 RNA ligase 1. PCR1 consisted of around 4 cycles (98 degrees C 15 s, 69 degrees C 30 s, 72 degrees C 40 s), and for the beta primer an equimolar mix of RC1.1 and RC1.2 was used to cover TRBC1 and TRBC2. TCRdb took the public reads, trimmed them with fastp at Q25, ran MiXCR for clone calling and kept in-frame beta chains. Merged by CDR3 protein, the rows form single entries marked with the most common genes and DNA. The sample data list 52,000 or so distinct CDR3 sequences, and 10% to 15% of these were observed just once. About 9.7% of the sample is held by the ten biggest clonotypes. Sequencing was carried out using PBMCs spiked with cells of the T cell clone KT2. Every receptor here comes from a human donor.

The rearrangement links TRBV19 to TRBJ2-2; D possibly corresponds to TRBD1 (5 bases). Germline CDR1 LNHDA, CDR2 SQIVND (reference sequence). Between the trimmed V and J ends, which lost 8 bases and 1 base, there was a span of 17 bases. The length of the CDR3 is 16 residues. CDR3 amino acids: CASRRGSTLNTGELFF. The CDR3 region has the DNA TGTGCCAGTCGTAGGGGCAGTACGTTGAACACCGGGGAGCTGTTTTTT. Based on the CDR3 plus reference TRBV19 and TRBJ2-2, the full variable domain is DGGITQSPKYLFRKEGQNVTLSCEQNLNHDAMYWYRQDPGQGLRLIYYSQIVNDFQKGDIAEGYSVSREKKESFPLTVTSAQKNPTAFYLCASRRGSTLNTGELFFGEGSRLTVL.

V usage is TRBV20-1 and J usage is TRBJ2-3; 10 positions match TRBD2. Germline V CDR1 and CDR2: DFQATT, SNEGSKA (reference sequence). This CDR3 has 15 residues. The V and J ends lost 4 bases and 5 bases, in that order; junction bases with no gene match: 9. This CDR3 reads CSAISAGGPGDTQYF. The DNA for the CDR3 is TGCAGTGCTATATCAGCGGGAGGGCCTGGAGATACGCAGTATTTT.

This clonotype was counted ten times or more. The rearrangement uses TRBV5-1 and TRBJ2-3, with TRBD1 matching 8 bases. The CDR3 consists of 15 residues. V gave up 4 bases and J gave up 2 bases; unmatched junction bases: 6. Germline V CDR1 and CDR2: SGHRS, YFSETQ. Here the CDR3 reads CASSPGTGPTDTQYF. The CDR3 DNA is TGCGCCAGCAGCCCCGGGACAGGACCCACAGATACGCAGTATTTT.

The chain combines TRBV11-3 with TRBJ2-1, with TRBD2 matching over 14 bases. The germline gives CDR1 SGHNT, CDR2 YENEEA. The CDR3 is 17 amino acids. The V and J ends lost 5 bases and 6 bases, in that order; junction bases with no gene match: 9. The chain's CDR3 is CASSRLAGGPNTNEQFF. The CDR3 bases are TGTGCCAGCAGCCGACTAGCGGGAGGGCCAAACACCAATGAGCAGTTCTTC. The variable domain in full, with the rest retrieved from reference TRBV11-3 and TRBJ2-1, is EAGVVQSPRYKIIEKKQPVAFWCNPISGHNTLYWYLQNLGQGPELLIRYENEEAVDDSQLPKDRFSAERLKGVDSTLKIQPAELGDSAVYLCASSRLAGGPNTNEQFFGPGTRLTVL.

The CDR3: CASSWKGQSVPGNTIYF. In nucleotides, the CDR3 is TGTGCCAGCAGCTGGAAAGGACAGTCGGTCCCTGGAAACACCATATATTTT. V gene TRBV7-9 combines with J gene TRBJ1-3; maybe TRBD1 (6 bases). CDR1 SEHNR and CDR2 FQNEAQ come from the germline V gene (reference sequence). Trimming pared 4 bases from V and 2 bases from J, leaving 18 bases between. CDR3 length: 17 amino acids.

The J gene is TRBJ2-1, the V gene TRBV14; unclear D gene. V shed 4 bases and J shed 4 bases, with 11 bases lying between them. The CDR3 is 14 residues long. In germline, CDR1 is SGHDN, CDR2 FVKESK. The CDR3 region has the DNA TGTGCCAGCAGCCGAGTCACGGCGTACAATGAGCAGTTCTTC. Amino acid sequence: CASSRVTAYNEQFF.

The chain carries TRBV29-1 and TRBJ2-3; 7 positions agree with TRBD2. The CDR3 covers 13 residues. Per the germline V gene, CDR1 is SQVTM and CDR2 is ANQGSEA. The CDR3 region is CTLRLADTDTQYF. CDR3 DNA: TGCACCTTAAGACTAGCCGACACAGATACGCAGTATTTT.

This sequence joins TRBV29-1 and TRBJ2-1; 13 bases line up with TRBD2. The CDR3 loop spans 13 amino acids. Germline V gives CDR1 SQVTM, CDR2 ANQGSEA. The V gene end was trimmed by 4 bases and the J gene end by 9 bases; junction bases not matched to a gene: 3. The CDR3 nucleotides are TGCAGCGTTGGGACTAGCGGGAGACCTGAGCAGTTCTTC. Amino acid sequence: CSVGTSGRPEQFF.

In its sample, this clonotype was seen a few times. V is TRBV6-1 and J is TRBJ2-1, with D perhaps matching TRBD1 or TRBD2 (5 bases each). Trimming took off 3 bases at V and 9 bases at J, with 9 bases between the two ends. This CDR3 has 12 amino acids. CDR1 is MNHNS and CDR2 is SASEGT in the germline V gene. The CDR3 coding sequence is TGTGCCAGCAGTGACGTCGGGGCTGAGCAGTTCTTC. Amino acids: CASSDVGAEQFF.

The chain couples TRBV29-1 to TRBJ1-1; D call uncertain. This CDR3 region has 13 residues. V was pared by 6 bases and J by 4 bases, with 15 bases between. Germline assignment: CDR1 SQVTM and CDR2 ANQGSEA. Here the CDR3 DNA reads TGCAGCGTCGAACAATGGGATAGCACTGAAGCTTTCTTT. As protein: CSVEQWDSTEAFF.

This clonotype occurred many times. This rearrangement joins TRBV29-1 to TRBJ2-1; D gene unclear. CDR1 is SQVTM, CDR2 ANQGSEA, per germline. With 6 bases removed from V and 8 bases from J, the gap between germline ends came to 8 bases. The CDR3 length is 10 residues. This CDR3 is CSVVGHEQFF. The CDR3 DNA reads as TGCAGCGTAGTTGGGCATGAGCAGTTCTTC.

V gene TRBV13 combines with J gene TRBJ2-7; 11 bases match TRBD2. J was trimmed by 5 bases and V by 5 bases; bases with no gene match: 8. Germline lookup yields CDR1 PRHDT and CDR2 FYEKMQ (reference sequence). CDR3 length: 15 amino acids. The CDR3 sequence is CASSADSGGADEQYF. DNA of the CDR3: TGTGCCAGCAGCGCCGATAGCGGGGGGGCCGACGAGCAGTACTTC.

This clonotype was observed a few times. The rearrangement links TRBV5-6 to TRBJ1-5; maybe TRBD1 (6 bases). Trimming shortened V by 0 bases and J by 6 bases, and 13 bases separated the two germline ends. The CDR3 totals 15 residues. Germline loops: CDR1 SGHDT, CDR2 YYEEEE. The CDR3 loop is CASSLGAGVGQPQHF. The CDR3 DNA sequence: TGTGCCAGCAGCTTGGGGGCAGGGGTTGGTCAGCCCCAGCATTTT.

The CDR3 here is CASSLDQGSQETQYF. The CDR3, as DNA: TGTGCCAGCAGCTTAGACCAAGGAAGCCAAGAGACCCAGTACTTC. The chain carries TRBV7-9 and TRBJ2-5; D is uncertain. The CDR3 totals 15 residues. V lost 1 base and J 1 base, leaving 10 bases between the germline ends. From germline, CDR1 is SEHNR and CDR2 FQNEAQ (reference sequence). Using reference TRBV7-9 and TRBJ2-5 for the parts outside the CDR3, the full variable domain is DTGVSQNPRHKITKRGQNVTFRCDPISEHNRLYWYRQTLGQGPEFLTYFQNEAQLEKSRLLSDRFSAERPKGSFSTLEIQRTEQGDSAMYLCASSLDQGSQETQYFGPGTRLLVL.

CDR3 nucleotide sequence: TGTGCCAGCAGTGCTCGAGGGACGGCTTTCTTT. This codes for CASSARGTAFF. The rearrangement joins TRBV12-3 or TRBV12-4 to TRBJ1-1; tentative D call: TRBD1 (5 bases). The length of the CDR3 is 11 residues. V was clipped by 5 bases and J by 11 bases, with 12 bases between them.

This clonotype has more than one count but fewer than ten. The chain couples TRBV12-3 or TRBV12-4 to TRBJ2-7; no clear D gene. The V and J ends lost 5 bases and 6 bases respectively, with 20 bases between them. This CDR3 contains 15 residues. CDR3 sequence reads: CASSTWTRTSVEQYF. The CDR3 DNA sequence: TGTGCCAGCAGTACTTGGACCAGAACGTCCGTCGAGCAGTACTTC.

This clonotype was seen repeatedly, ten times or more. The V gene is TRBV11-3, the J gene TRBJ2-2, with 7 bases lining up with TRBD2. CDR3 length: 18 amino acids. Germline V gene lookup returns CDR1 SGHNT and CDR2 YENEEA. J was trimmed by 6 bases and V by 1 base; bases with no gene match: 14. The CDR3 DNA is TGTGCCAGCAGCTTAGGAAGCGGGGCTTATCCGAGGGCCGGGGAGCTGTTTTTT. It specifies CASSLGSGAYPRAGELFF.

This chain connects TRBV29-1 to TRBJ2-1, with 8 bases matching TRBD2. From germline, CDR1 is SQVTM and CDR2 ANQGSEA. V trimming: 6 bases; J trimming: 7 bases; junction bases outside the gene matches: 11. The CDR3 covers 14 residues. CDR3 in amino acids: CSVKPTLAGNEQFF. CDR3 nucleotides: TGCAGCGTAAAACCTACCTTAGCGGGGAATGAGCAGTTCTTC.

This clonotype has more than one count but fewer than ten. This chain connects TRBV6-2 or TRBV6-3 to TRBJ2-7; 11 bases fit TRBD2. Trimming removed 4 bases from V and 3 bases from J; junction bases left unmatched: 2. In germline, CDR1 is MNHEY, CDR2 SVGEGT. There are 14 residues in the CDR3. CDR3 bases: TGTGCCAGCAGTTTCGGGACTAGCGGCTACGAGCAGTACTTC. Amino acids: CASSFGTSGYEQYF.

This clonotype was seen a few times. The gene calls are TRBV30 and TRBJ1-1; D is unclear. V lost 5 bases and J 7 bases, leaving 11 bases between the germline ends. Germline assignment: CDR1 GTSNPN and CDR2 SVGIG (reference sequence). The CDR3 covers 11 residues. The CDR3 region is CAWGFSGEAFF. CDR3 sequence (DNA): TGTGCCTGGGGGTTTTCGGGTGAAGCTTTCTTT. The whole variable domain, filled in from reference TRBV30 and TRBJ1-1, reads SQTIHQWPATLVQPVGSPLSLECTVEGTSNPNLYWYRQAAGRGLQLLFYSVGIGQISSEVPQNLSASRPQDRQFILSSKKLLLSDSGFYLCAWGFSGEAFFGQGTRLTVV.

The table lists this clonotype with many counts. The rearrangement joins TRBV6-1 to TRBJ2-1; D may be TRBD1 (6 bases). The V end lost 7 bases, the J end lost 0 bases, and 13 bases lay between the germline ends. CDR1 and CDR2 from the germline V gene are MNHNS and SASEGT. The CDR3 is made up of 15 amino acids. The CDR3 bases are TGTGCCAGCAAGGGGGATCTTTCCTCCTACAATGAGCAGTTCTTC. Amino acids: CASKGDLSSYNEQFF.

This clonotype was counted a few times. The gene calls are TRBV15 and TRBJ2-5, with a possible D match to TRBD1 (6 bases). The length of the CDR3 is 15 residues. The V end was cut by 5 bases, the J end by 7 bases, with 20 bases between. The germline V gene has CDR1 LNHNV and CDR2 YYDKDF (reference sequence). The CDR3 region has the DNA TGTGCCACCAGCGGCAGAGGGACCGCAGGGGTGACCCAGTACTTC. Translated: CATSGRGTAGVTQYF.